Below, 25 T cell receptor beta chains from the same sample are listed, as sequenced in a study of T cells in Graves' hyperthyroidism and ophthalmopathy. Regions amplified from RNA transcripts were the TCR beta CDR3 regions. The primer set for the first-round RT-PCR of the TCR CDR3 was HTBI. TCRdb reanalysed the multiplex PCR reads using MiXCR and keeps one entry per CDR3 protein. Of hundreds of thousands of distinct CDR3 sequences in the sample, roughly 14% were seen once. Sequenced material: blood. The receptors originated from a young woman with Graves' hyperthyroidism.

This clonotype was picked up a small number of times. The V gene is TRBV2, the J gene TRBJ2-3, with 7 nucleotides matching TRBD2. V gave up 9 bases and J gave up 5 bases; unmatched junction bases: 8. The CDR3 has 13 amino acids. Germline V gene lookup returns CDR1 SNHLY and CDR2 FYNNEI. The CDR3 reads CASRGRVGDTQYF. The CDR3 coding sequence is TGTGCCAGTCGGGGGAGGGTTGGAGATACGCAGTATTTT. The whole variable domain, remainder taken from reference TRBV2 and TRBJ2-3, is EPEVTQTPSHQVTQMGQEVILRCVPISNHLYFYWYRQILGQKVEFLVSFYNNEISEKSEIFDDQFSVERPDGSNFTLKIRSTKLEDSAMYFCASRGRVGDTQYFGPGTRLTVL.

V and J are TRBV20-1 and TRBJ2-7, with D perhaps matching TRBD1 or TRBD2 (5 bases each). Germline loops: CDR1 DFQATT, CDR2 SNEGSKA (reference sequence). The CDR3 is 14 amino acids. V was trimmed by 5 bases and J by 3 bases, leaving 17 bases between them. The CDR3 DNA reads TGCAGTGCTCCCGTTGGTGTGGGGGTCTACGAGCAGTACTTC. It specifies CSAPVGVGVYEQYF.

This clonotype was counted many times. This chain joins TRBV10-3 and TRBJ2-1, with D possibly being TRBD2 (6 bases). The CDR3 consists of 20 residues. Per the germline V gene, CDR1 is ENHRY and CDR2 is SYGVKD. Trimming pared 0 bases from V and 4 bases from J, leaving 25 bases between. The CDR3 coding sequence is TGTGCCATCAGTGAGTCACGGGAGAGCGATGTGGCTTCAGAGTACAATGAGCAGTTCTTC. Translation gives CAISESRESDVASEYNEQFF.

The V call is TRBV9, the J call TRBJ2-7; D not resolved. This CDR3 is 14 amino acids long. Germline V gene data show CDR1 as SGDLS and CDR2 as YYNGEE. Trimming removed 2 bases from V and 3 bases from J, with 12 bases in between. The CDR3 DNA reads as TGTGCCAGCAGCGTGGAGCCTAATAACTACGAGCAGTACTTC. Translation: CASSVEPNNYEQYF.

This clonotype appeared many times. The V call is TRBV18, the J call TRBJ1-1; the D gene is possibly TRBD1 (6 bases). Between the trimmed V and J ends, which lost 0 bases and 4 bases, there was a span of 12 bases. Germline lookup yields CDR1 KGHSH and CDR2 LQKENI. The CDR3 extends over 15 amino acids. The chain's CDR3 is CASSPPTGAGTEAFF. The CDR3 DNA follows: TGTGCCAGCTCACCACCCACGGGGGCGGGCACTGAAGCTTTCTTT.

This clonotype has only one observation. Mismatch with germline at one junction end may stem from a read error. J is TRBJ1-6 and V is TRBV6-1; D might be TRBD1 (6 bases). This CDR3 has 13 residues. Germline CDR1 is MNHNS and CDR2 is SASEGT. CDR3 nucleotides: TGTGCCACCCAGGGGACCTATAATTCACCCCCCCACTTT. This sequence encodes CATQGTYNSPPHF.

The genes are TRBV29-1 and TRBJ2-1; D uncertain. The J call is uncertain, as TRBJ2-7 better fits the DNA end. The CDR3 covers 10 residues. Germline V gene data show CDR1 as SQVTM and CDR2 as ANQGSEA. This chain's CDR3 is CSVRWNEQYF. The CDR3 DNA reads as TGCAGCGTCCGGTGGAATGAGCAGTACTTC.

This clonotype was observed a handful of times. The chain joins TRBV6-6 to TRBJ2-3; D is perhaps TRBD2 (6 bases). Germline CDR1 reads MNHNY; CDR2 reads SVGAGI (reference sequence). Trimming stripped 3 bases from V and 2 bases from J, with 12 bases between. CDR3 length equals 15 residues. CDR3 amino acids: CASSYSGLDTDTQYF. CDR3 DNA sequence: TGTGCCAGCAGTTATTCGGGACTTGACACAGATACGCAGTATTTT.

As concerns this clonotype: This may stem from a read error, because a much larger clone lies one nucleotide away. The gene calls are TRBV24-1 and TRBJ2-6; D perhaps matches TRBD1 (5 bases). Germline-derived CDR1 and CDR2 are KGHDR and SFDVKD. The CDR3 runs to 15 residues. With 5 bases removed from V and 1 base from J, the gap between germline ends came to 8 bases. The CDR3 DNA reads as TGTGCCACCAGTGGTAGGGGATCTGGGGCCAACGTCCTGACTTTC. It yields the protein CATSGRGSGANVLTF.

The sample holds many counts of this clonotype. V and J are TRBV28 and TRBJ2-7; no clear D. This CDR3 is 15 amino acids long. The V end lost 3 bases, the J end lost 3 bases, and 15 bases lay between the germline ends. CDR1 and CDR2 from the germline V gene are MDHEN and SYDVKM. The CDR3 region is CASSFLRKAIYEQYF. CDR3 coding DNA: TGTGCCAGCAGTTTTTTGAGGAAAGCGATCTACGAGCAGTACTTC.

In this sample, this clonotype turned up many times. The genes are TRBV12-3 or TRBV12-4 and TRBJ2-7; the match to TRBD1 covers 10 bases. V lost 6 bases to trimming and J lost 7 bases; unmatched junction nucleotides: 9. This CDR3 spans 14 amino acids. In nucleotides, the CDR3 is TGTGCCAGCAGCGCGACAGGGGGCTTGGGTGAGCAGTACTTC. Translated: CASSATGGLGEQYF.

This clonotype showed up many times. V gene TRBV28 combines with J gene TRBJ1-1; 11 nucleotides align to TRBD1. Germline CDR1 is MDHEN and CDR2 is SYDVKM. V dropped 6 bases and J dropped 2; count of bases not matched to a gene: 11. This CDR3 spans 17 amino acids. CDR3 protein: CASRAGQGAGRNTEAFF. CDR3 DNA sequence: TGTGCCAGCAGAGCCGGACAGGGGGCAGGTCGAAACACTGAAGCTTTCTTT.

This chain connects TRBV6-2 or TRBV6-3 to TRBJ1-2, with D possibly being TRBD1 (5 bases). The CDR3 covers 13 residues. The V gene's germline CDR1 is MNHEY and CDR2 SVGEGT. The V gene lost 0 bases and the J gene lost 8 bases, with 10 bases spanning the gap. CDR3 sequence: CASSYSGGYGYTF. DNA for the CDR3: TGTGCCAGCAGTTACTCGGGGGGGTACGGCTACACCTTC.

This clonotype came up many times. The gene calls are TRBV20-1 and TRBJ1-1, with 8 bases identical to TRBD1. The V gene's germline CDR1 is DFQATT and CDR2 SNEGSKA (reference sequence). This CDR3 is built from 12 residues. Trimming cost V 6 bases and J 3 bases; bases outside gene matches: 3. CDR3 protein: CSARTGHTEAFF. The DNA of the CDR3 is TGCAGTGCGAGGACAGGGCACACTGAAGCTTTCTTT.

Regarding this clonotype: With a much larger clone just one base away, this may be a read error. V and J are TRBV6-5 and TRBJ2-2; D gene unclear. Germline V gives CDR1 MNHEY, CDR2 SVGAGI. Trimming took 6 bases from V and 7 from J, leaving 12 bases between them. CDR3 size: 13 residues. CDR3 sequence: CASSSLGSGELFF. The CDR3 DNA is TGTGCCAGCAGCTCACTCGGAAGCGGGGAGCTGTTTTTT.

This clonotype was seen repeatedly, ten times or more. The V and J genes are TRBV28 and TRBJ2-6; 9 nucleotides align to TRBD1. The germline gives CDR1 MDHEN, CDR2 SYDVKM. V was pared by 7 bases and J by 1 base, with 11 bases of the junction left unmatched. This CDR3 is built from 18 residues. The CDR3 DNA is TGTGCCAGCACCTTGGCGGACAGGGGTTTTTCTGGGGCCAACGTCCTGACTTTC. As protein: CASTLADRGFSGANVLTF.

Concerning this clonotype: Possible read error: a much larger clone is one base away. The rearrangement links TRBV27 to TRBJ1-2; unclear D gene. CDR1 and CDR2 from the germline V gene are MNHEY and SMNVEV (reference sequence). V gave up 6 bases and J gave up 4 bases, with 9 bases separating them. The CDR3 loop spans 12 amino acids. The CDR3 DNA is TGTGCCAGCAGCGCCCCAGGCTATGGCTACACCTTC. Amino acid sequence: CASSAPGYGYTF.

This clonotype was seen at least ten times. J is TRBJ2-7 and V is TRBV11-2; unclear D gene. Germline loops: CDR1 SGHAT, CDR2 FQNNGV. Between the trimmed V and J ends, which lost 6 bases and 10 bases, there was a span of 16 bases. The CDR3 contains 12 residues. CDR3 sequence reads: CASRSRTLEQYF. The CDR3 DNA reads TGTGCCAGCAGATCACGGACCCTCGAACAGTACTTC.

This clonotype was detected many times. The chain is built from TRBV2 and TRBJ1-2; TRBD1 matches 8 bases. V dropped 5 bases and J dropped 3; count of bases not matched to a gene: 5. This CDR3 is built from 14 residues. Germline V gene data show CDR1 as SNHLY and CDR2 as FYNNEI. The CDR3 region is CASSPAGGHYGYTF. The CDR3 region has the DNA TGTGCCAGCAGTCCAGCAGGGGGCCACTATGGCTACACCTTC.

In the case of this clonotype: One base away lies a much larger clone, so this may be a sequencing read error. The V and J genes are TRBV18 and TRBJ1-6; weak D call: TRBD1 (5 bases). This CDR3 has 13 amino acids. The germline V gene has CDR1 KGHSH and CDR2 LQKENI. CDR3 bases: TGTGCCAGCTCACCGGGTGGGGCATCACCCCTCAACTTT. The encoded protein is CASSPGGASPLNF.

This chain uses TRBV20-1 with TRBJ1-1, with TRBD1 matching 7 bases. The CDR3 sequence is 14 residues long. The germline V gene encodes CDR1 DFQATT and CDR2 SNEGSKA (reference sequence). After removal of 3 bases from V and 4 bases from J, the junction contained 8 bases not matched to a gene. The CDR3 DNA sequence: TGCAGTGCTAGTCACGGACAGGCCTCCACTGAAGCTTTCTTT. Its translation is CSASHGQASTEAFF.

This clonotype was observed many times. The chain carries TRBV24-1 and TRBJ2-1, with 7 bases lining up with TRBD1. The CDR3 runs to 16 residues. With 2 bases clipped from V and 6 bases from J, the junction kept 9 bases outside the gene matches. Germline V gene data show CDR1 as KGHDR and CDR2 as SFDVKD. The chain's CDR3 is CATSDSPDRVGNEQFF. CDR3 nucleotides: TGTGCCACCAGTGATTCCCCTGACAGGGTAGGCAATGAGCAGTTCTTC.

This clonotype was seen at least ten times. The rearrangement links TRBV12-3 or TRBV12-4 to TRBJ1-5, with 9 bases lining up with TRBD1. V shed 6 bases, J shed 6 bases, and the junction held 9 bases outside the gene matches. The CDR3 has 15 residues. The CDR3 DNA reads as TGTGCCAGCAGCAGACTGGGACAGGGCGGTCAGCCCCAGCATTTT. It encodes CASSRLGQGGQPQHF.

This clonotype was counted at least ten times. The chain recombines TRBV7-2 with TRBJ2-4; D is possibly TRBD1 or TRBD2 (5 bases each). The CDR3 length is 18 residues. V lost 5 bases, J lost 0 bases, and 20 bases lay in between. CDR1 and CDR2 (germline): SGHTA, FQGNSA. CDR3 coding DNA: TGTGCCAGCAGCCCCCGTGTGGCTCGGGGCCTAGCCAAAAACATTCAGTACTTC. Amino acids: CASSPRVARGLAKNIQYF.

This clonotype was counted ten times or more. The chain recombines TRBV28 with TRBJ1-5; perhaps TRBD1 as D (6 bases). The germline CDR1 and CDR2 sequences are MDHEN and SYDVKM. The CDR3 has 16 residues. V was pared by 3 bases and J by 3 bases, with 15 bases between. The CDR3 DNA is TGTGCCAGCAGTTTTCATCACAGGGTCCACAATCAGCCCCAGCATTTT. This translates into CASSFHHRVHNQPQHF.